The rows below give T cell receptor beta chains drawn from one sample of a study of blood T cell repertoires in COVID-19. Assay used: immunoSEQ multiplex PCR; TCRdb lists only in-frame clones, some missing. The data contain 190,000 or so clones, approximately 90% of them singletons. Sequencing input: PBMCs or T cells enriched from blood (not recorded which). The source of these receptors is a man aged 30-40 years who had recovered from COVID-19. The CDR3 runs from the conserved cysteine through the conserved F or W. A D gene is named only where the DNA matches it firmly. Not all rows give a size; the values are once, few, many and, for expanded clones, a class.

clone_size | d_call | j_call | v_call | cdr3_aa | cdr3_nt
- | TRBD1 | TRBJ1-1 | TRBV6-5 | CASSYRTGWLSEAFF | TGTGCCAGCAGTTATCGGACAGGATGGCTGTCCGAAGCTTTCTTT
- | TRBD2 | TRBJ2-1 | TRBV29-1 | CSVEGGRSLYSNEQFF | TGCAGCGTTGAGGGGGGGAGGTCCCTTTACAGCAATGAGCAGTTCTTC
- | TRBD1 | TRBJ2-5 | TRBV7-2 | CASRAGTEEAQYF | TGTGCCAGCAGAGCCGGGACAGAGGAGGCCCAGTACTTC
- | - | TRBJ2-7 | TRBV25-1 | CASIQTGTGSYEQYF | TGTGCCAGCATCCAAACAGGGACGGGCTCCTACGAGCAGTACTTC
- | TRBD1 | TRBJ1-5 | TRBV6-6 | CASSYSGTGYQPQHF | TGTGCCAGCAGTTACTCTGGGACAGGCTATCAGCCCCAGCATTTT
- | TRBD2 | TRBJ2-1 | TRBV24-1 | CATSDSEAGASYNEQFF | TGTGCCACCAGTGATTCCGAAGCGGGGGCTTCCTACAATGAGCAGTTCTTC
- | - | TRBJ2-1 | TRBV12-5 | CASGSGTVSGVHEQFF | TGTGCTAGTGGTTCCGGTACCGTCTCCGGGGTCCATGAGCAGTTCTTC
- | TRBD2 | TRBJ2-2 | TRBV7-2 | CASSQRTSGTGGELFF | TGTGCCAGCAGCCAAAGGACTAGCGGGACGGGGGGGGAGCTGTTTTTT
- | - | TRBJ2-2 | TRBV5-4 | CASSLARASGELFF | TGTGCCAGCAGCTTGGCCAGGGCGAGCGGGGAGCTGTTTTTT
- | - | TRBJ1-1 | TRBV7-8 | CASSLDRGWHTEAFF | TGTGCCAGCAGCTTAGATCGGGGGTGGCACACTGAAGCTTTCTTT
- | - | TRBJ2-2 | TRBV11-3 | CASSLETRDTYTGELFF | TGTGCCAGCAGCTTAGAAACCCGGGACACTTACACCGGGGAGCTGTTTTTT
- | - | TRBJ1-2 | TRBV18 | CASSPLGGFIDGYTF | TGTGCCAGCTCACCATTGGGAGGTTTCATAGATGGCTACACCTTC
- | TRBD2 | TRBJ2-3 | TRBV9 | CASSTSGSTDTQYF | TGTGCCAGCTCGACTAGCGGGAGTACAGATACGCAGTATTTT
- | TRBD1 | TRBJ1-3 | TRBV6-6 | CASSYRDRGTGNTIYF | TGTGCCAGCAGTTACCGAGACAGGGGGACGGGAAACACCATATATTTT
- | TRBD1 | TRBJ2-2 | TRBV6-5 | CASSFHRDRVIGELFF | TGTGCCAGCAGTTTTCACCGGGACAGGGTAATCGGGGAGCTGTTTTTT
- | - | TRBJ2-5 | TRBV7-8 | CASSLGRGPAYQETQYF | TGTGCCAGCAGCTTGGGGCGGGGTCCTGCGTACCAAGAGACCCAGTACTTC
once | TRBD2 | TRBJ2-1 | TRBV6-6 | CASSYRGLDEFF | TGTGCCAGCAGTTACCGGGGACTAGATGAGTTCTTC
- | - | TRBJ1-2 | TRBV6-2/TRBV6-3 | CASSYSPDSGHGYTF | TGTGCCAGCAGTTACTCCCCGGACAGCGGCCATGGCTACACCTTC
- | - | TRBJ1-3 | TRBV19 | CASSLYSGNTIYF | TGTGCCAGTAGTCTTTATTCTGGAAACACCATATATTTT
once | TRBD2 | TRBJ2-1 | TRBV15 | CATSRDPRWAGSGDLHNEQFF | TGTGCCACCAGCAGAGATCCGAGGTGGGCCGGTAGCGGGGACCTCCACAATGAGCAGTTCTTC